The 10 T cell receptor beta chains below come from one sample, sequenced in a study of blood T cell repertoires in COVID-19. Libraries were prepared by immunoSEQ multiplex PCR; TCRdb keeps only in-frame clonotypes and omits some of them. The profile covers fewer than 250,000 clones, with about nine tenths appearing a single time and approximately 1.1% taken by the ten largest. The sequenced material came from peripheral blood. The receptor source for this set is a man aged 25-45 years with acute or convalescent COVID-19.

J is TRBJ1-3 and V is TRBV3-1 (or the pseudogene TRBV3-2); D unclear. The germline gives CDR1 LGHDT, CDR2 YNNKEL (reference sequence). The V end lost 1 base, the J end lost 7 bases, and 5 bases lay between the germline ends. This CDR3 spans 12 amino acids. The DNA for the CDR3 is TGTGCCAGCAGCCAAGGGGCCAACACCATATATTTT. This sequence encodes CASSQGANTIYF.

CDR3 nucleotide sequence: TGTGCCAGCAGTTCGACGACTAGCGGGAGCTCCTACAATGAGCAGTTCTTC. Protein sequence: CASSSTTSGSSYNEQFF. This chain joins TRBV28 and TRBJ2-1; 12 positions agree with TRBD2. Trimming removed 4 bases from V and 0 bases from J; junction bases left unmatched: 4. The CDR3 extends over 17 amino acids. Germline-derived CDR1 and CDR2 are MDHEN and SYDVKM.

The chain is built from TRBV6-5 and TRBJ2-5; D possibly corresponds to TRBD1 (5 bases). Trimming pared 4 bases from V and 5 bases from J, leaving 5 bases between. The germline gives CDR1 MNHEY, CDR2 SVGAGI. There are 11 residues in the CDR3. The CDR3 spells CASSSGETQYF. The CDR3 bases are TGTGCCAGCAGTTCAGGGGAGACCCAGTACTTC.

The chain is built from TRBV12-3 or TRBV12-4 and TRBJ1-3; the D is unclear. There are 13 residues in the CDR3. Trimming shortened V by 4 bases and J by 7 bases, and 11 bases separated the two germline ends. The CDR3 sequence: CASSSGIGNTIYF. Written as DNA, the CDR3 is TGTGCCAGCAGTTCCGGGATCGGTAACACCATATATTTT.

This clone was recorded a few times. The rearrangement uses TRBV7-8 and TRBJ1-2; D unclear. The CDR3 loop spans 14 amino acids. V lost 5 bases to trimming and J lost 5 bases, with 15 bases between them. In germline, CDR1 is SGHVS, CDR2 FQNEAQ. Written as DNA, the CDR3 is TGTGCCAGCAGCCCCGCACAGAGAATTTATGGCTACACCTTC. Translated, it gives CASSPAQRIYGYTF.

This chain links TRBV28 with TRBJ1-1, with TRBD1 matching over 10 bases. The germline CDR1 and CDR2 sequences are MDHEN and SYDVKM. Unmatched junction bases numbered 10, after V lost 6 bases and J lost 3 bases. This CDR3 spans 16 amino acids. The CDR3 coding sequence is TGTGCCAGCAGCCCAGACAGGGGGCGTTGGTACACTGAAGCTTTCTTT. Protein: CASSPDRGRWYTEAFF.

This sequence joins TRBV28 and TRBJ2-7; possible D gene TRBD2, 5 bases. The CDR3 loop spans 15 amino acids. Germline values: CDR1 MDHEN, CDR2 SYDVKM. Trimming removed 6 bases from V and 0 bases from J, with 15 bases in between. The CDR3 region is CASRLEAGYSYEQYF. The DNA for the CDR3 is TGTGCCAGCAGGCTGGAGGCAGGCTACTCCTACGAGCAGTACTTC.

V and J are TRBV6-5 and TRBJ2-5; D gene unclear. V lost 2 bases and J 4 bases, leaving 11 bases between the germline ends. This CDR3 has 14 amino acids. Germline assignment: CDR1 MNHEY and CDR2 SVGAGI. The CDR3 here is CASSYLGFRETQYF. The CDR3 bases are TGTGCCAGCAGTTACCTCGGGTTCCGAGAGACCCAGTACTTC.

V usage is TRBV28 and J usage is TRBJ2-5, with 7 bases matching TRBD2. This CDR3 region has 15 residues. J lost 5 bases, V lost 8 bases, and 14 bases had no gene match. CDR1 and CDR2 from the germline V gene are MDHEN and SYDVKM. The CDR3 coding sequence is TGTGCCAGCCCCTCACCCAGGGAGGGTTTGGAGACCCAGTACTTC. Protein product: CASPSPREGLETQYF.

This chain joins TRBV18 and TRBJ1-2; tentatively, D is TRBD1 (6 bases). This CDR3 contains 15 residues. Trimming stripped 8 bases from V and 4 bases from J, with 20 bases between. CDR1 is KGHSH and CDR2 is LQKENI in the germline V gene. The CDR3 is CASALNTGIGYGYTF. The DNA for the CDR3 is TGTGCCAGCGCTCTAAATACAGGGATCGGCTATGGCTACACCTTC.